This T cell receptor (beta chain) was profiled in a study of cytomegalovirus exposure and HLA in healthy donors. Study-wide results and limits: It was likely that a cluster of highly shared sequence variants was a sequencing artifact. At a 0.05 false discovery rate, a later analysis found 18,000 or so TCR beta sequences to be associated with HLA alleles. Later analysis indicated greater clonal expansion among HLA-associated TCR beta chains than among equally common other chains. Accurate prediction of most subjects' HLA-A and HLA-B alleles from TCR beta sequences was reported.

On this clone itself: The antigen is not known.

PCR was performed using 60 Vbeta and 13 Jbeta primers. Clones were sequenced by immunoSEQ multiplex PCR, and TCRdb holds only the in-frame ones, with some missing. The sample yields about 110,000 clones, approximately 83% seen once. CDR1 MDHEN and CDR2 SYDVKM come from the germline V gene. V dropped 7 bases and J dropped 4 bases, with 11 bases sitting between them. The CDR3 loop spans 12 amino acids. This clonotype was obtained from a man aged 40-49 years in good health and CMV-seronegative. Sequenced sample: PBMCs. The chain employs TRBV28 and TRBJ2-7, with D possibly TRBD1 on 6 matching bases. The CDR3 region is CASNGRGYEQYF. The CDR3 nucleotides read TGTGCCAGCAATGGCAGGGGTTACGAGCAGTACTTC.